These 16 T cell receptor beta chains originate from one sample sequenced in a study of regulatory T cells in long-lasting Graves disease. Arm-PCR of CDR3 regions and iRepertoire HTBI primers were the basis on which TCR beta libraries were built. TCRdb processed the multiplex PCR reads anew with MiXCR; each CDR3 protein has one entry. The sample lists 510,000 or so distinct CDR3 sequences, more than 10% occurring once. As to time point: newly diagnosed GD, antithyroid drugs for less than 3 months. PBMC-extracted RNA yielded the TCR library. This sample also appeared in a second study, on T cells in Graves' hyperthyroidism and ophthalmopathy.

The sample here was peripheral blood mononuclear cells (PBMCs), taken at new diagnosis, from a patient treated with antithyroid drugs. The origin of the receptors is a woman aged 25 to 39 with Graves disease.

The sample holds many counts of this clonotype. The V gene is TRBV2, the J gene TRBJ1-1, with D possibly being TRBD1 (5 bases). Trimming removed 7 bases from V and 0 bases from J, with 33 bases in between. Germline CDR1 is SNHLY and CDR2 is FYNNEI. This CDR3 has 21 residues. The CDR3 bases are TGTGCCAGCACAGCCAGACTTGAAATTGGGGCAGGGTCTGGCATGAACACTGAAGCTTTCTTT. Translation gives CASTARLEIGAGSGMNTEAFF.

The rearrangement uses TRBV4-3 and TRBJ1-6; TRBD1 is a possible D gene (6 bases). This CDR3 spans 15 amino acids. The germline V gene encodes CDR1 LGHNA and CDR2 YSLEER. Between the trimmed V and J ends, which lost 4 bases and 9 bases, there was a span of 16 bases. The CDR3 nucleotides are TGCGCCAGCAGCCCGATCGGGGGGCTTAGTTCACCCCTCCACTTT. Translation: CASSPIGGLSSPLHF.

In this sample, this clonotype turned up many times. The J gene is TRBJ2-5, the V gene TRBV20-1; either TRBD1 or TRBD2 may supply D (6 bases each). The CDR3 loop spans 13 amino acids. Germline V lookup: CDR1 DFQATT, CDR2 SNEGSKA (reference sequence). V shed 3 bases and J shed 6 bases, with 14 bases lying between them. CDR3 residues: CSARGGAVKTQYF. In nucleotides, the CDR3 is TGCAGTGCTAGGGGGGGCGCCGTAAAGACCCAGTACTTC.

This clonotype came up a few times. The V and J genes are TRBV29-1 and TRBJ1-2, with D uncertain. Trimming shortened V by 1 base and J by 4 bases, and 13 bases separated the two germline ends. CDR1 SQVTM and CDR2 ANQGSEA come from the germline V gene. The CDR3 is 14 residues long. The CDR3 coding sequence is TGCAGCGTTGAAGGTGTGATAGGGAGCTATGGCTACACCTTC. Translated: CSVEGVIGSYGYTF.

This clonotype was detected many times. As DNA, the CDR3 is TGTGCCAGCAGCTCCCTCTGGTCGCAGGGCTATGGCTACACCTTC. This encodes CASSSLWSQGYGYTF. The rearrangement uses TRBV7-2 and TRBJ1-2; TRBD1 is a possible D gene (5 bases). The CDR3 loop spans 15 amino acids. Per the germline V gene, CDR1 is SGHTA and CDR2 is FQGNSA. V dropped 4 bases and J dropped 4 bases, with 16 bases sitting between them.

Regarding this clonotype: This clone may be a read error of a much larger clone one base away. The CDR3 coding sequence is TGTGCCACCAGCGGAGTGGCAGGGGGTGAAGAGACCCAGTACTTC. Its translation is CATSGVAGGEETQYF. The chain recombines TRBV12-3 or TRBV12-4 with TRBJ2-5; TRBD1 aligns across 7 bases. The CDR3 is 15 residues long. V gave up 10 bases and J gave up 3 bases; unmatched junction bases: 14.

The chain links TRBV2 to TRBJ1-2, with D tentatively TRBD1 (6 bases). V was trimmed by 7 bases and J by 5 bases, leaving 17 bases between them. CDR1 SNHLY and CDR2 FYNNEI come from the germline V gene. This CDR3 has 14 residues. The CDR3 region has the DNA TGTGCCAGCACGTTCGGGGGCGCTGAGTATGGCTACACCTTC. Translation: CASTFGGAEYGYTF. Supplemented by reference TRBV2 and TRBJ1-2, the full variable domain reads EPEVTQTPSHQVTQMGQEVILRCVPISNHLYFYWYRQILGQKVEFLVSFYNNEISEKSEIFDDQFSVERPDGSNFTLKIRSTKLEDSAMYFCASTFGGAEYGYTFGSGTRLTVV.

In its sample, this clonotype was seen many times. The V and J genes are TRBV7-9 and TRBJ1-5, with D maybe TRBD1 (6 bases). Germline V gene data show CDR1 as SEHNR and CDR2 as FQNEAQ (reference sequence). The V end lost 3 bases, the J end lost 6 bases, and 15 bases lay between the germline ends. There are 15 residues in the CDR3. DNA for the CDR3: TGTGCCAGCAGCTTCAGTGTGGGGGCAGGTCAGCCCCAGCATTTT. As protein: CASSFSVGAGQPQHF. Drawing the rest from reference TRBV7-9 and TRBJ1-5, the complete variable domain is DTGVSQNPRHKITKRGQNVTFRCDPISEHNRLYWYRQTLGQGPEFLTYFQNEAQLEKSRLLSDRFSAERPKGSFSTLEIQRTEQGDSAMYLCASSFSVGAGQPQHFGDGTRLSIL.

The table lists this clonotype with many counts. The rearrangement joins TRBV11-2 to TRBJ1-1, with TRBD1 identical over 7 bases. V lost 3 bases to trimming and J lost 8 bases; unmatched junction nucleotides: 6. This CDR3 spans 13 amino acids. The germline V gene encodes CDR1 SGHAT and CDR2 FQNNGV. The CDR3 bases are TGTGCCAGCAGCTTTATGGAACAGGGGGAAGCTTTCTTT. Protein product: CASSFMEQGEAFF.

This clonotype came up a few times. The chain uses TRBV30 and TRBJ1-2; 7 nucleotides agree with TRBD1. The CDR3 covers 11 residues. The germline CDR1 and CDR2 sequences are GTSNPN and SVGIG (reference sequence). The CDR3 is CALGQNYGYTF. The CDR3 region has the DNA TGTGCGTTGGGACAGAACTATGGCTACACCTTC.

This clonotype was seen at least ten times. The chain combines TRBV2 with TRBJ1-1; the D is unclear. V lost 3 bases and J lost 4, with 9 bases in between. CDR3 length equals 13 residues. In germline, CDR1 is SNHLY, CDR2 FYNNEI. CDR3 nucleotide sequence: TGTGCCAGCAGTGAGGAGGGTCGCACTGAAGCTTTCTTT. It is translated as CASSEEGRTEAFF. The variable domain in full, completed from reference TRBV2 and TRBJ1-1, reads EPEVTQTPSHQVTQMGQEVILRCVPISNHLYFYWYRQILGQKVEFLVSFYNNEISEKSEIFDDQFSVERPDGSNFTLKIRSTKLEDSAMYFCASSEEGRTEAFFGQGTRLTVV.

This clonotype has ten or more counts. The CDR3, as DNA: TGTGCCTGGACCGCAAGTTTCAATCAGCCCCAGCATTTT. Protein: CAWTASFNQPQHF. V and J are TRBV30 and TRBJ1-5; D gene ambiguous. The CDR3 is made up of 13 amino acids. With 4 bases removed from V and 3 bases from J, the gap between germline ends came to 10 bases. Germline V lookup: CDR1 GTSNPN, CDR2 SVGIG (reference sequence).

This clonotype was seen repeatedly, ten times or more. This chain uses TRBV20-1 with TRBJ1-1; no reliable D call. The ends were cut back, 1 base at V and 2 bases at J, with 8 bases in the middle. The CDR3 extends over 13 amino acids. CDR1 and CDR2 (germline): DFQATT, SNEGSKA (reference sequence). The chain's CDR3 is CSARVDGNTEAFF. CDR3 sequence (DNA): TGCAGTGCTAGAGTCGACGGAAACACTGAAGCTTTCTTT.

The sample holds many counts of this clonotype. The rearrangement links TRBV25-1 to TRBJ1-2; D not certain. CDR1 is MGHDK and CDR2 is SYGVNS in the germline V gene. V was pared by 3 bases and J by 10 bases, with 15 bases between. This CDR3 comprises 13 residues. CDR3 DNA sequence: TGTGCCAGCAGTGACCTTCTTGAGGAGGACTACACCTTC. Encoded protein: CASSDLLEEDYTF.

Ten or more counts support this clonotype. V and J are TRBV27 and TRBJ1-1, with D uncertain. The CDR3 is 14 amino acids. Germline V gene sequence: CDR1 MNHEY, CDR2 SMNVEV (reference sequence). Trimming took off 6 bases at V and 1 base at J, with 12 bases between the two ends. CDR3: CASSPRLANTEAFF. Here the CDR3 DNA reads TGTGCCAGCAGCCCTAGGTTGGCGAACACTGAAGCTTTCTTT.

Ten or more counts support this clonotype. J is TRBJ2-1 and V is TRBV7-9, with 10 bases identical to TRBD2. Germline V gene sequence: CDR1 SEHNR, CDR2 FQNEAQ (reference sequence). After removal of 5 bases from V and 0 bases from J, the junction contained 19 bases not matched to a gene. The CDR3 loop spans 21 amino acids. The CDR3 reads CASSPSKLAGVHQSSYNEQFF. CDR3 nucleotide sequence: TGTGCCAGCAGCCCTTCAAAGCTAGCGGGAGTTCATCAGAGCTCCTACAATGAGCAGTTCTTC.